This T cell receptor beta chain was retrieved from a study of T cell clonality in common variable immunodeficiency. This clone turned up a few times. What it recognizes is unknown. With the read ending 3 residues before the CDR3 end, the germline J gene is used to fill in that end. Trimming shortened V by 4 bases and J by 4 bases, and 13 bases separated the two germline ends. The germline CDR1 and CDR2 sequences are MNHNS and SASEGT. The CDR3 is 15 amino acids. Of CVID subjects, under 16 were female and around 27 male, mean age approximately 40. Caucasian heritage predominated among both patients and controls. Control and CVID samples contributed equal amounts of genomic DNA. The table came from immunoSEQ multiplex PCR; TCRdb's copy has only in-frame clones and leaves some out. This sample carries tens of thousands of clones and no singletons, and approximately 5.6% goes to the top ten. Study-wide results and caveats: In common variable immunodeficiency, TCR beta chains reportedly carried fewer deletions and N-nucleotide insertions.

The receptor was derived from a human donor with common variable immunodeficiency. V gene TRBV6-1 combines with J gene TRBJ1-4, with D unresolved. Material: peripheral blood mononuclear cells. This CDR3 is CASSVGRADNEKLFF. The CDR3 DNA, read in part, is TGTGCCAGCAGTGTTGGGCGGGCAGATAATGAAAAA.